This T cell receptor (beta chain) was captured in a study of T cell responses to AZD1222 COVID-19 vaccine. Whole-study findings and limits: No repertoire was sampled before or during the peak T cell response, only after it. Unmutated variant regions reportedly attract nearly half of all spike-specific TCRs. A rise in Spike-specific TCR breadth and depth followed two AZD1222 doses.

Points on this clone: Its cognate antigen is unknown.

The CDR3 runs to 13 residues. Measured with immunoSEQ multiplex PCR; TCRdb has only the in-frame clones, and not every one. The sample has about 140,000 clones, 80% to 95% seen once; the top ten hold around 3%. This TCR was recovered from an adult in good health. Specimen: peripheral blood, collected on day 0 of AZD1222 vaccination. The V gene is TRBV21-1, the J gene TRBJ2-1. TRBV21-1 is annotated as a pseudogene. CDR3 DNA sequence: TGTGCCAGCAGCACGGTAATGAGGGACGAGCAGTTCTTC. This codes for CASSTVMRDEQFF.